The TCR beta chain described here comes from a study of blood T cells in healthy people across ages. Study-wide results and limits: Diversity was higher, and naive CD4+ cells more numerous, in long-lived donors than in aged donors. Expanded clonotype changes were possibly confounded by unknown donor CMV status.

With regard to this clonotype: The antigen is undetermined.

Looked up from germline, CDR1 is MNHEY and CDR2 is SVGEGT. The CDR3 spans 16 residues. V dropped 4 bases and J dropped 7 bases, with 22 bases sitting between them. Primed by a sample-barcoded 5' primer and a J-beta primer mix, a second PCR proceeded for about 7 to 12 cycles. Unique molecular identifiers of 12 random nucleotides labeled each cDNA. TCRdb independently ran MiXCR on the 5' RACE reads; one entry per CDR3 protein. The profile shows 700,000 or so distinct CDR3 sequences, about 43% of them singletons. Sequencing was carried out using blood. This TCR came from a man older than 75 in good health. The rearrangement links TRBV6-2 or TRBV6-3 to TRBJ2-5, with a weak D call TRBD2 (6 bases). CDR3 nucleotides: TGTGCCAGCAGTTCCCTCCCGGCGGGAATGTTTTCGACCCAGTACTTC. Protein product: CASSSLPAGMFSTQYF.